Here is one TCR beta chain with its context. The data belong to a study of shared T cell receptors in the human thymus. Produced via immunoSEQ multiplex PCR; TCRdb's table is partial and in-frame only. The table lists some 400,000 clones, just under 95% of them singletons. The sequenced sample was thymocytes. This receptor was obtained from a human donor.

In DNA form, the CDR3 reads TGTGCCAGCAGCATAGCGGGAGGGCCTCCAGATACGCAGTATTTT. Its protein product is CASSIAGGPPDTQYF. V gene TRBV5-6 combines with J gene TRBJ2-3; 11 nucleotides line up with TRBD2. Germline-derived CDR1 and CDR2 are SGHDT and YYEEEE. The CDR3 runs 15 residues. With 4 bases clipped from V and 4 bases from J, the junction kept 5 bases outside the gene matches.